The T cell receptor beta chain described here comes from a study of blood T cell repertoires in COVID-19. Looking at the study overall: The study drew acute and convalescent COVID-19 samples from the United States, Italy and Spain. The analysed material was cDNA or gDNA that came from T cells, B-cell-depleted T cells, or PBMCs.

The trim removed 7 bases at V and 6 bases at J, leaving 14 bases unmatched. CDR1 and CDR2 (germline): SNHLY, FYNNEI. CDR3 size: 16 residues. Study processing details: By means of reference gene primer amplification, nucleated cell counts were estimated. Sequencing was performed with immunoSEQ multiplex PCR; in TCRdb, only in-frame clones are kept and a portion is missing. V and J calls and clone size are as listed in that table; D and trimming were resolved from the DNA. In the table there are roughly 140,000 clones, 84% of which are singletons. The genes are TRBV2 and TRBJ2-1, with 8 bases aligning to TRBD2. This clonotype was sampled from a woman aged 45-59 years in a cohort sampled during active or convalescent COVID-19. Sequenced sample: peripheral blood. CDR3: CASTRLLGGASNEQFF. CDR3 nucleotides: TGTGCCAGCACTAGGCTGCTCGGGGGGGCGAGCAATGAGCAGTTCTTC.